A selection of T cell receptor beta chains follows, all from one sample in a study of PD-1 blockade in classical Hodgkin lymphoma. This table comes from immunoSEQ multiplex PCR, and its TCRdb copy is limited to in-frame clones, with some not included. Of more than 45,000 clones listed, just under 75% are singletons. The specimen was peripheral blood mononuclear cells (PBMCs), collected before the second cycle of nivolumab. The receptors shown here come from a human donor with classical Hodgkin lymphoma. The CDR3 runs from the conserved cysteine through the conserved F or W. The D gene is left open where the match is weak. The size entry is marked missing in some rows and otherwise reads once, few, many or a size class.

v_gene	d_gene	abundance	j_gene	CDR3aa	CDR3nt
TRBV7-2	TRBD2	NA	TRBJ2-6	CASGSGTRISGANVLTF	TGTGCCAGCGGCTCCGGGACTAGGATTTCTGGGGCCAACGTCCTGACTTTC
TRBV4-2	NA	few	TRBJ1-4	CASSPRGDYEKLFF	TGTGCCAGCAGCCCCCGGGGTGATTATGAAAAACTGTTTTTT
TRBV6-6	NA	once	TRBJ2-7	CASSYEQGTYEQYF	TGTGCCAGCAGTTACGAACAGGGAACCTACGAGCAGTACTTC
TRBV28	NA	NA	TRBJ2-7	CASSFSVTYEQYF	TGTGCCAGCAGTTTCAGTGTCACCTACGAGCAGTACTTC
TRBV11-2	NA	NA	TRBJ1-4	CASSFTLAANEKLFF	TGTGCCAGCAGCTTTACCCTGGCAGCTAATGAAAAACTGTTTTTT
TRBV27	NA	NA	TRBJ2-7	CASSSFSGSSYEQYF	TGTGCCAGCAGTTCCTTTAGCGGATCCTCCTACGAGCAGTACTTC
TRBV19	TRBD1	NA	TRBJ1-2	CASSITAGGDGYTF	TGTGCCAGTAGTATTACGGCAGGGGGGGATGGCTACACCTTC
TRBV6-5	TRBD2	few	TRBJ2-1	CASSIGLAGDEQFF	TGTGCCAGCAGTATTGGCCTAGCGGGCGATGAGCAGTTCTTC
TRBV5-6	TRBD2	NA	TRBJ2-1	CASSPDSGSFYNEQFF	TGTGCCAGCAGCCCTGATAGCGGGAGTTTTTACAATGAGCAGTTCTTC
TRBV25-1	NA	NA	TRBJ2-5	CASSDLAGTGKTQYF	TGTGCCAGCAGTGATCTAGCGGGGACAGGCAAGACCCAGTACTTC
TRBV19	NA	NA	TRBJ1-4	CASSIGRLGVTNEKLFF	TGTGCCAGTAGTATCGGGAGACTCGGAGTCACTAATGAAAAACTGTTTTTT
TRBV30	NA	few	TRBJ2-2	CAWRGTVLRELFF	TGTGCCTGGAGGGGGACCGTCCTCCGGGAGCTGTTTTTT
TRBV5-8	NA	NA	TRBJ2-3	CAIPVGDTQYF	TGTGCCATCCCGGTCGGAGATACGCAGTATTTT
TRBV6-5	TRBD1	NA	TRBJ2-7	CAARDRGYEQYF	TGTGCCGCACGGGACAGGGGGTACGAGCAGTACTTC
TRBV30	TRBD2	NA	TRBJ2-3	CAWRGPSSSGSSDTQYF	TGTGCCTGGAGGGGCCCCTCTTCTAGCGGGAGCTCAGATACGCAGTATTTT
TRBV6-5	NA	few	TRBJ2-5	CASSYEVAESEETQYF	TGTGCCAGCAGTTACGAGGTCGCCGAGTCTGAAGAGACCCAGTACTTC
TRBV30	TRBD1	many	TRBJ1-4	CAWSEWTGSSEKLFF	TGTGCCTGGAGCGAATGGACAGGTTCGAGTGAAAAACTGTTTTTT
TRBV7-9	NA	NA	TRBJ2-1	CASSLSWGQEQFF	TGTGCCAGCAGCCTTTCATGGGGGCAAGAGCAGTTCTTC
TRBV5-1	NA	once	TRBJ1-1	CASSLGTNTEAFF	TGCGCCAGCAGCTTGGGCACGAACACTGAAGCTTTCTTT
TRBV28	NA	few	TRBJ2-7	CASSPHGATYEQYF	TGTGCCAGCAGTCCCCATGGTGCCACCTACGAGCAGTACTTC
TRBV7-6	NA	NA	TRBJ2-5	CASSSHQETQYF	TGTGCCAGCAGCTCCCACCAAGAGACCCAGTACTTC
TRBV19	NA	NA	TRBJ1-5	CASNPREVGDQPQHF	TGTGCCAGTAATCCTCGAGAGGTTGGCGATCAGCCCCAGCATTTT
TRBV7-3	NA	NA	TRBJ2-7	CASSLRPSGTPYEQYF	TGTGCCAGCAGCTTAAGGCCTTCCGGGACTCCCTACGAGCAGTACTTC
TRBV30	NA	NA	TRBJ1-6	CAWRTDFPLHF	TGTGCCTGGAGGACGGACTTCCCCCTCCACTTT
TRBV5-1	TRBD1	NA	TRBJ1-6	CASSQGTGEGNSPLHF	TGCGCCAGCAGCCAAGGGACAGGGGAAGGAAATTCACCCCTCCACTTT
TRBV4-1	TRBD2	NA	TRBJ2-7	CASSWGLAYEQYF	TGCGCCAGCAGCTGGGGACTAGCATACGAGCAGTACTTC
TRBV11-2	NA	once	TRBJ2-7	CASSLSSGGYEQYF	TGTGCCAGCAGCTTAAGTAGCGGCGGCTACGAGCAGTACTTC
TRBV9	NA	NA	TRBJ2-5	CASSPSPVGRETQYF	TGTGCCAGCAGCCCCAGCCCGGTGGGAAGGGAGACCCAGTACTTC
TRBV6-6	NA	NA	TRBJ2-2	CASNVQGGRTGELFF	TGTGCCAGCAATGTACAGGGGGGGAGGACCGGGGAGCTGTTTTTT
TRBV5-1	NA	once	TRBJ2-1	CASSLGVAPASYNEQFF	TGCGCCAGCAGCTTGGGGGTAGCCCCAGCCTCCTACAATGAGCAGTTCTTC
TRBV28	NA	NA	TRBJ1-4	CASSLWGGMANEKLFF	TGTGCCAGCAGTTTATGGGGTGGAATGGCTAATGAAAAACTGTTTTTT
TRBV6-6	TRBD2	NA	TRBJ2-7	CASRGGSHEQYF	TGTGCCAGCAGGGGGGGGAGCCACGAGCAGTACTTC
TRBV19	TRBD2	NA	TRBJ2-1	CASSIGYRTSQFF	TGTGCCAGTAGTATAGGTTATAGGACTAGCCAGTTCTTC
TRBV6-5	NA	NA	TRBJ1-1	CASSRSSTEAFF	TGTGCCAGCAGTCGGAGCAGCACTGAAGCTTTCTTT
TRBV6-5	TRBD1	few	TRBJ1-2	CASTTLGQGYGYTF	TGTGCCAGCACCACTCTGGGACAGGGGTATGGCTACACCTTC
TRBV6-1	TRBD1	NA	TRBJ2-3	CASTRGGTGEHTQYF	TGTGCCAGCACTCGCGGAGGGACAGGGGAACATACGCAGTATTTT
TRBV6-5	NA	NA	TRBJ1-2	CASSYNSDYGYTF	TGTGCCAGCAGTTACAACAGCGACTATGGCTACACCTTC
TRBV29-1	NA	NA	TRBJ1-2	CSVGGAHGYTF	TGCAGCGTTGGGGGGGCGCATGGCTACACCTTC
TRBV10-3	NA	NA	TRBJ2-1	CAISESNRLVGHPEQFF	TGTGCCATCAGTGAGTCGAATCGGCTAGTTGGTCATCCTGAGCAGTTCTTC
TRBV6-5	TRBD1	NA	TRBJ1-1	CASSPGQGLTEAFF	TGTGCCAGCAGCCCGGGACAGGGATTGACTGAAGCTTTCTTT
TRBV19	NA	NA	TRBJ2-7	CASSIGAIYEQYF	TGTGCCAGTAGTATCGGGGCTATCTACGAGCAGTACTTC
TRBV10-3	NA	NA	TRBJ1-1	CAISAGSFTEAFF	TGTGCCATCAGTGCAGGGTCTTTCACTGAAGCTTTCTTT
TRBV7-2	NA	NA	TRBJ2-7	CASSTPSYEQYF	TGTGCCAGCAGCACACCCTCCTACGAGCAGTACTTC
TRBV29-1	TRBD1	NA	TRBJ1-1	CSATRWTGGDTEAFF	TGCAGCGCGACCCGTTGGACAGGGGGGGACACTGAAGCTTTCTTT
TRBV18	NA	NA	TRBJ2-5	CASSPPPRETQYF	TGTGCCAGCTCACCACCGCCGCGGGAGACCCAGTACTTC
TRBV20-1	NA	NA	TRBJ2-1	CSASWGNEQFF	TGCAGTGCTAGTTGGGGCAATGAGCAGTTCTTC
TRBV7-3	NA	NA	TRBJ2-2	CASSLTVPGKTGELFF	TGTGCCAGCAGCTTAACGGTCCCGGGAAAGACCGGGGAGCTGTTTTTT
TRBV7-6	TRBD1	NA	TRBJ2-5	CASSRERGRKETQYF	TGTGCCAGCAGCCGCGAAAGGGGGCGTAAAGAGACCCAGTACTTC
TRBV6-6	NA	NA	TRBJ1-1	CASESVRTVNTEAFF	TGTGCCAGCGAATCCGTTAGGACGGTGAACACTGAAGCTTTCTTT
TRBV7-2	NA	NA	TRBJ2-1	CASSLARGTPEQFF	TGTGCCAGCAGCTTAGCGCGTGGCACACCCGAGCAGTTCTTC
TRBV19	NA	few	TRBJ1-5	CASTSYSNQPQHF	TGTGCCAGTACCAGCTATAGCAATCAGCCCCAGCATTTT